This T cell receptor beta chain was recorded in a study of shared clonotypes between healthy human individuals. Germline values: CDR1 LNHNV, CDR2 YYDKDF (reference sequence). The CDR3 consists of 11 residues. Worth noting for this clone: One end of the junction fails to match germline, which may point to a read error.

Genomic DNA per cell subset filled all wells of several immunoSEQ plates. The data were produced by immunoSEQ multiplex PCR, yet TCRdb's version contains in-frame clones alone and is incomplete. The table has about 490,000 clones, 76% seen once. The TCR originated in a woman between 40 and 50 years old in good health. Some clones in this sample may be carry-over from other donors' samples. The chain combines TRBV15 with TRBJ1-3, with D unclear. The sequencing input was PBMCs. The CDR3 loop reads CATSAGNTIYF. The CDR3 coding sequence is TGTGCCACCAGTGCTGGGAACACCATATATTTT.